A selection of T cell receptor beta chains follows, all from one sample in a study of cytomegalovirus exposure and HLA in healthy donors. Sequencing used immunoSEQ multiplex PCR; TCRdb keeps in-frame clones, though not all of them. Of 220,000 or so clones in the sample, 75% were seen once. Sequencing was done on a sample of PBMCs. The receptors derive from a woman in her 30s in good health and CMV-seronegative. CDR3s include the opening cysteine and the closing phenylalanine or tryptophan. A D gene is named only where the DNA matches it firmly. Clone size appears in some rows only: once, few, many, or a class for an expanded clone.

cdr3_nt cdr3_aa d_call v_call clone_size j_call
TGTGCCAGTAGTATAGGGCAGGGGAATTCACCCCTCCACTTT CASSIGQGNSPLHF NA TRBV19 NA TRBJ1-6
TGTGCCAGCAGCTTAGAACATAACTATGGCTACACCTTC CASSLEHNYGYTF NA TRBV7-9 NA TRBJ1-2
TGCGCCAGCAGCCAAACAGGGGACTACGAGCAGTACTTC CASSQTGDYEQYF TRBD1 TRBV4-1 NA TRBJ2-7
TGTGCCAGCTCACCACCCCGACAGGGCCCCCTGGACGAGCAGTACTTC CASSPPRQGPLDEQYF TRBD1 TRBV18 NA TRBJ2-7
TGTGCTAGCAGCTTAGAACCGGGGATCCCCCCAAATGAGCAGTTCTTC CASSLEPGIPPNEQFF NA TRBV7-7 NA TRBJ2-1
TGTGCCAGCAGCGAAACCCGGGACAAGACTGAAGCTTTCTTT CASSETRDKTEAFF NA TRBV2 NA TRBJ1-1
TGTGCCAGCAGCCAGACCGGGACTAGCGGCGATACGCAGTATTTT CASSQTGTSGDTQYF TRBD2 TRBV4-2 NA TRBJ2-3
TGTGCCAGCAGCTTGGGACAAATTTACGAGCAGTACTTC CASSLGQIYEQYF NA TRBV5-6 NA TRBJ2-7
TGCGCCAGCAGCTTAGGACAGCCCAACACCGGGGAGCTGTTTTTT CASSLGQPNTGELFF NA TRBV5-1 NA TRBJ2-2
TGTGCCAGCAGCCTGAACTATCGTGAGACCCAGTACTTC CASSLNYRETQYF NA TRBV7-6 NA TRBJ2-5
TGCGCCAGCAGATTCCGGGAGAGGTCCGGGGAGCTGTTTTTT CASRFRERSGELFF NA TRBV10-1 NA TRBJ2-2
TGTGCCAGCTCACCAGAAGGGGTAGCTTTCTTC CASSPEGVAFF NA TRBV18 NA TRBJ1-1
TGTGCCTGGAGTGTAGAGGAAGGCGTCTTTGGGAATGAGCAGTTCTTC CAWSVEEGVFGNEQFF NA TRBV30 NA TRBJ2-1
TGTGCCAGCAGCTTGGGGGGGCCCTTAGAGCAGTACTTC CASSLGGPLEQYF NA TRBV5-4 once TRBJ2-7
TGTGCCTGGAGTGTACAACGGGTAGGCACTGAAGCTTTCTTT CAWSVQRVGTEAFF NA TRBV30 NA TRBJ1-1
TGCGCCAGCAGCCGGACCATGGGAAACAGGGAAGGAAACATTCAGTACTTC CASSRTMGNREGNIQYF NA TRBV4-1 NA TRBJ2-4
TGTGCCAGCAGCTTATCGGGGACAGCAAACTATGGCTACACCTTC CASSLSGTANYGYTF TRBD1 TRBV7-9 NA TRBJ1-2
TGTGCCAGCAGCGCGACTAGCGGGAGGGCCAATGAGCAGTTCTTC CASSATSGRANEQFF TRBD2 TRBV9 few TRBJ2-1
TGTGCCAGCAGCTTGACAGGAACTGGCTACACCTTC CASSLTGTGYTF NA TRBV5-4 NA TRBJ1-2
TGTGCCAGCAGTGGGATCACTAGGAGCGAGCAGTACTTC CASSGITRSEQYF NA TRBV6-5 NA TRBJ2-7
TGTGCCAGCACCAGCTCCTATAATTCACCCCTCCACTTT CASTSSYNSPLHF NA TRBV6-5 NA TRBJ1-6
TGTGCCAGCAGTTGGGGTGGCCAAGGGGATAATGAGCAGTTCTTC CASSWGGQGDNEQFF NA TRBV6-5 NA TRBJ2-1
TGTGCCAGCAGACGGGACAGGGCGAGCTATGGCTACACCTTC CASRRDRASYGYTF TRBD1 TRBV7-2 NA TRBJ1-2
TGCGCCAGCAGCTCGGGGACACCAACTAATGAAAAACTGTTTTTT CASSSGTPTNEKLFF NA TRBV5-1 NA TRBJ1-4
TGTGCCAGCGGATCCACCTCGGGAGGGTTGGAGACCCAGTACTTC CASGSTSGGLETQYF TRBD2 TRBV7-9 NA TRBJ2-5
TGTGCCAGCAGCTTTCGGTCCGATCCCAATGAAAAACTGTTTTTT CASSFRSDPNEKLFF NA TRBV13 NA TRBJ1-4
TGTGCCAGCAATATGGGACTATATAGCAATCAGCCCCAGCATTTT CASNMGLYSNQPQHF NA TRBV6-9 NA TRBJ1-5
TGTGCCAGCAATGGACTAGCGGGAGGTGTAGATACGCAGTATTTT CASNGLAGGVDTQYF TRBD2 TRBV6-1 NA TRBJ2-3
TGTGCCAGTAGTCTAGTAGGACAGACGAGGGGCAATCAGCCCCAGCATTTT CASSLVGQTRGNQPQHF NA TRBV19 NA TRBJ1-5
TGTGCCAGCAGCTTAGTTTATATGGACACCGCCCAAGAGACCCAGTACTTC CASSLVYMDTAQETQYF NA TRBV11-3 NA TRBJ2-5
TGTGCCAGCAGTGATTGGACAGGGGGCAGGGATGAGCAGTTCTTC CASSDWTGGRDEQFF TRBD1 TRBV6-1 NA TRBJ2-1
TGTGCCAGCAGTTACTCGAGCCTGGAAGCTTTCTTT CASSYSSLEAFF NA TRBV6-5 NA TRBJ1-1
TGTGCCAGTAGCGACTCGTACAATGAGCAGTTCTTC CASSDSYNEQFF NA TRBV19 NA TRBJ2-1
TGTGCCACCAGCAGAGATATTCCTAGCGGGTCTAACATTCAGTACTTC CATSRDIPSGSNIQYF TRBD2 TRBV15 NA TRBJ2-4
TGTGCCAGCAGTTATGGCGGGGAGGTGTACAATGAGCAGTTCTTC CASSYGGEVYNEQFF NA TRBV27 NA TRBJ2-1
TGTGCCTGGATTCCCCGTAAAACAGGGGGCCCTGGAAACACCATATATTTT CAWIPRKTGGPGNTIYF TRBD1 TRBV30 NA TRBJ1-3
TGTGCCAGCTCACCAACAGGGATCCTCTACGAGCAGTACTTC CASSPTGILYEQYF NA TRBV18 NA TRBJ2-7
TGCGACAGCAGTCAATTTTCAGGGCGTTTTTGGTCGATTGGCTACACCTTC CDSSQFSGRFWSIGYTF NA TRBV23-1 NA TRBJ1-2
TGTGCCAGCAGTGTCTCAGGGTCCCGTAACACTGAAGCTTTCTTT CASSVSGSRNTEAFF NA TRBV2 NA TRBJ1-1
TGCGCCAGCAGCCAAGGCGGGAGGGCAAATGAGCAGTTCTTC CASSQGGRANEQFF TRBD2 TRBV4-1 NA TRBJ2-1
TGTGCCAGCTCACCACCGGACAGGACCCAAGAGACCCAGTACTTC CASSPPDRTQETQYF TRBD1 TRBV18 few TRBJ2-5
TGTGCCAGCAGTTACTCGCAGGCCAGCAATCAGCCCCAGCATTTT CASSYSQASNQPQHF NA TRBV6-6 NA TRBJ1-5
TGTGCCTGGAGCTGGTGGACACCTCGTCCTACAGATACGCAGTATTTT CAWSWWTPRPTDTQYF NA TRBV30 NA TRBJ2-3
TGTGCCAGTAGTACCGAAAGACAGGGTTCTGGAAACACCATATATTTT CASSTERQGSGNTIYF TRBD1 TRBV19 NA TRBJ1-3
TGTGCCAGCAGCCCCTATGGTGACGCGGGGGAGGCTGAAGCTTTCTTT CASSPYGDAGEAEAFF NA TRBV7-2 NA TRBJ1-1
TGTGCCAGCAGTTACTCTATGGGCAACAATGAAAAACTGTTTTTT CASSYSMGNNEKLFF NA TRBV6-5 NA TRBJ1-4
TGTGCCATCAGTGATGCGACTAGCGGGTCAAACTCCTACGAGCAGTACTTC CAISDATSGSNSYEQYF TRBD2 TRBV6-1 few TRBJ2-7
TGTGCCTGGAGCAGGTTTACCTACGAGCAGTACTTC CAWSRFTYEQYF NA TRBV30 NA TRBJ2-7
TGTGCCAGTAGTATCCAGTCTGTGGCTAGCGGGAGATACGAGCAGTACTTC CASSIQSVASGRYEQYF TRBD2 TRBV19 few TRBJ2-7
TGTGCCAGCAGGTCAGGGGGGAGGGATACGCAGTATTTT CASRSGGRDTQYF NA TRBV6-5 NA TRBJ2-3
TGTGCCAGCAAGCGGGGGGGACGATATGAGCAGTTCTTC CASKRGGRYEQFF TRBD2 TRBV27 NA TRBJ2-1
TGTGCCTGGAGTGTACTTCATTCCGATGAGCAGTTCTTC CAWSVLHSDEQFF NA TRBV30 NA TRBJ2-1